One sample yielded the 19 T cell receptor beta chains listed below, sequenced in a study of T cell clonality in common variable immunodeficiency. Using immunoSEQ multiplex PCR, the repertoire was profiled, and TCRdb retains in-frame clones only, with some absent. Captured here are approximately 75,000 clones, none seen once; the top ten comprise around 0.82%. Sequencing was done on a sample of peripheral blood mononuclear cells. These receptors were collected from a person aged 18 to 70 in good health.

This clone was picked up many times. One junction end does not reproduce the germline sequence, and a read error may be involved. From the germline J gene comes the end of the CDR3, since the read stops 3 residues before it. The rearrangement uses TRBV7-7 and TRBJ2-1; TRBD2 aligns across 9 bases. The CDR3 has 15 amino acids. Germline values: CDR1 SSHAT, CDR2 FNYEAQ (reference sequence). The part of the CDR3 DNA that was read is TGTGCTAGCAGCTTAGGACTAGCGTCGGACAATGAG. Its translation is CASSLGLASDNE. The entire CDR3 reads CASSLGLASDNEQFF.

This clone was recorded at least ten times. Sequencing ends 3 residues short of the CDR3 end; the germline J gene provides the rest. The chain joins TRBV30 to TRBJ1-5; D unclear. Germline CDR1 and CDR2: GTSNPN and SVGIG (reference sequence). V lost 3 bases and J 2 bases, leaving 11 bases between the germline ends. This CDR3 has 14 residues. CDR3 protein: CAWRLSIGNQPQHF. CDR3 DNA, as far as it was read: TGTGCCTGGAGACTAAGTATCGGCAATCAGCCC.

This clone appeared many times. The CDR3 extends 3 residues past the end of the read, so its final part is completed from the germline J gene. V usage is TRBV10-3 and J usage is TRBJ2-7; TRBD1 agrees at 7 bases. The CDR3 is 12 amino acids. Germline V gene data show CDR1 as ENHRY and CDR2 as SYGVKD. The V segment lost 9 bases and the J segment 4 bases; nucleotides outside the gene matches: 6. CDR3 loop: CAMGQMNYEQYF. The DNA read from the CDR3 is TGTGCCATGGGACAGATGAATTACGAG.

This clone was recorded at least ten times. The CDR3 end is not reached by the read, which stops 3 residues before it; the germline J gene fills it in. V is TRBV19 and J is TRBJ2-3; 7 nucleotides align to TRBD2. The CDR3 is made up of 15 amino acids. The germline CDR1 and CDR2 sequences are LNHDA and SQIVND (reference sequence). With V trimmed by 6 bases and J by 4 bases, 10 bases remained unmatched. CDR3 residues: CASSRDYLTSDTQYF. The sequenced CDR3 bases are TGTGCCAGTAGCCGGGACTACCTAACCTCAGATACG.

There are many counts of this clone. The CDR3 goes on 3 residues after the read ends, and that part is filled in from the germline J gene. The genes are TRBV12-3 or TRBV12-4 and TRBJ1-2; 12 positions match TRBD1. This CDR3 spans 16 amino acids. V was clipped by 5 bases and J by 6 bases; unmatched bases: 10. The CDR3 bases that were read are TGTGCCAGCAGTGTCCCCGGGACAGGGGGCTCAGATGGC. The encoded protein is CASSVPGTGGSDG. The full CDR3 is CASSVPGTGGSDGYTF.

This clone was detected ten times or more. The CDR3 sequence is CASSLALPSGIRHNEQFF. CDR3 DNA, as far as it was read: TGTGCCAGCAGCTTAGCGCTTCCTAGCGGGATAAGGCACAATGAG. The genes are TRBV7-6 and TRBJ2-1; 9 bases match TRBD2. The missing CDR3 end, 3 residues past where the read stops, is filled in from the germline J gene. CDR1 and CDR2 from the germline V gene are SGHVS and FNYEAQ. V gave up 0 bases and J gave up 5 bases; unmatched junction bases: 11. CDR3 size: 18 residues.

The table lists this clone with many counts. The CDR3 extends 3 residues past the end of the read, so its final part is completed from the germline J gene. The gene calls are TRBV28 and TRBJ2-7, with a possible D match to TRBD1 (5 bases). With 4 bases removed from V and 6 bases from J, the gap between germline ends came to 19 bases. This CDR3 region has 15 residues. Germline V gene data show CDR1 as MDHEN and CDR2 as SYDVKM. CDR3 amino acids: CASSSPGIFLREQYF. Partial CDR3 DNA: TGTGCCAGCAGTTCACCAGGGATATTCCTCCGCGAG.

This clone was seen only a few times. The CDR3 end lies 3 residues beyond the end of the read and is filled in from the germline J gene. The J gene is TRBJ1-1, the V gene TRBV2; TRBD1 matches 10 bases. This CDR3 contains 15 residues. The germline V gene has CDR1 SNHLY and CDR2 FYNNEI. Losses at the gene ends were 4 bases for V and 7 bases for J; bases not matched to a gene: 9. This chain's CDR3 is CASSARTGGLGEAFF. The CDR3 DNA, read in part, is TGTGCCAGCAGTGCTAGGACAGGGGGACTTGGTGAA.

This clone was recorded at least ten times. The read terminates 3 residues before the CDR3 end, so the remaining end is supplied by the germline J gene. Within the sample, other DNA sequences also encode this same CDR3. V gene TRBV19 combines with J gene TRBJ1-1; TRBD1 is a possible D gene (6 bases). The CDR3 extends over 12 amino acids. CDR1 and CDR2 from the germline V gene are LNHDA and SQIVND (reference sequence). Trimming pared 4 bases from V and 6 bases from J, leaving 9 bases between. The CDR3 region is CASSTEGAEAFF. The DNA read from the CDR3 is TGTGCCAGTAGTACTGAGGGGGCTGAA.

The sample holds a few counts of this clone. The read ends 3 residues before the CDR3 terminus; that terminus is restored from the germline J gene. This chain uses TRBV20-1 with TRBJ2-5, with a possible D match to TRBD1 (5 bases). In germline, CDR1 is DFQATT, CDR2 SNEGSKA (reference sequence). Deletions cut 5 bases from V and 0 bases from J, with 16 bases between. This CDR3 is 15 amino acids long. The CDR3 is CSAPKAGWDQETQYF. The DNA read from the CDR3 is TGCAGTGCTCCAAAGGCAGGGTGGGACCAAGAGACC.

This clone was observed at least ten times. From the germline J gene comes the end of the CDR3, since the read stops 3 residues before it. This chain links TRBV7-3 with TRBJ2-7; TRBD2 aligns across 10 bases. The V gene's germline CDR1 is SGHTA and CDR2 FQGTGA. Unmatched junction bases numbered 4, after V lost 5 bases and J lost 3 bases. The CDR3 is made up of 14 amino acids. CDR3 bases read: TGTGCCAGCAGCCGTAGCGGGGGGAGCTACGAG. Amino acid sequence: CASSRSGGSYE. The complete CDR3 sequence is CASSRSGGSYEQYF.

This clone was recorded many times. The read finishes 3 residues shy of the CDR3 end, and the germline J gene is used to complete it. The chain has TRBV12-3 or TRBV12-4 and TRBJ2-7; 9 positions agree with TRBD2. The CDR3 is made up of 16 amino acids. J lost 3 bases, V lost 4 bases, and 10 bases had no gene match. The part of the CDR3 DNA that was read is TGTGCCAGCAGTTCCCTCACTAGCGGGTCCCACTACGAG. Translating gives CASSSLTSGSHYE. In full, the CDR3 is CASSSLTSGSHYEQYF.

This clone appeared many times. The sequenced part of the CDR3 DNA is TGTGCCAGCAGCTCCGGACTAGCGTCGGGAGTTTACAATGAG. Residues: CASSSGLASGVYNE. The entire CDR3 protein reads CASSSGLASGVYNEQFF. V and J are TRBV7-6 and TRBJ2-1, with 9 bases matching TRBD2. The read finishes 3 residues shy of the CDR3 end, and the germline J gene is used to complete it. This CDR3 comprises 17 residues. The germline gives CDR1 SGHVS, CDR2 FNYEAQ. The V and J ends lost 4 bases and 4 bases, in that order; junction bases with no gene match: 11.

This clone was detected ten times or more. The read terminates 3 residues before the CDR3 end, so the remaining end is supplied by the germline J gene. This chain uses TRBV19 with TRBJ1-4; 10 bases align to TRBD1. CDR1 and CDR2 (germline): LNHDA, SQIVND (reference sequence). CDR3 length equals 15 residues. The V gene end was trimmed by 5 bases and the J gene end by 7 bases; junction bases not matched to a gene: 7. CDR3 bases read: TGTGCCAGTAGTGGGCCAAGGACAGGGGGTGAAAAA. Translation: CASSGPRTGGEK. In full, the CDR3 reads CASSGPRTGGEKLFF.

The sample holds many counts of this clone. Coverage ceases 3 residues before the CDR3 finishes, and the germline J gene fills in the end. V and J are TRBV12-3 or TRBV12-4 and TRBJ2-1; 7 bases line up with TRBD2. With 3 bases clipped from V and 2 bases from J, the junction kept 4 bases outside the gene matches. This CDR3 is 15 amino acids long. The DNA read from the CDR3 is TGTGCCAGCAGTTTGGGGGGGGTTGCCTACAATGAG. It is translated as CASSLGGVAYNE. The complete CDR3 sequence is CASSLGGVAYNEQFF.

This clone was observed at least ten times. The CDR3 end falls 3 residues outside the read, so it is completed with the germline J gene. The chain combines TRBV12-5 with TRBJ2-7; 7 nucleotides align to TRBD1. Germline V CDR1 and CDR2: LGHNT, FRNRAP. The CDR3 runs to 14 residues. Trimming cost V 5 bases and J 6 bases; bases outside gene matches: 10. CDR3 bases read: TGTGCTAGTGGTATTGGGACAGAGGGTGGCGAG. This codes for CASGIGTEGGE. The whole CDR3 region reads CASGIGTEGGEQYF.

This clone was seen at least ten times. The sequenced CDR3 bases are TGCGCCAGCAGCCCGATCTTGCCGGGGGGTACG. The encoded protein is CASSPILPGGT. In full, the CDR3 is CASSPILPGGTQYF. The genes are TRBV5-1 and TRBJ2-3; 7 bases align to TRBD2. The read terminates 3 residues before the CDR3 end, so the remaining end is supplied by the germline J gene. V shed 4 bases and J 8 bases; nucleotides not matched to a gene: 10. This CDR3 spans 14 amino acids. Germline CDR1 reads SGHRS; CDR2 reads YFSETQ.

This clone came up many times. A read error may account for a junction end that differs from germline. The sequenced fragment ends 3 residues before the CDR3 boundary, so the rest is inferred from the germline J gene. The genes are TRBV4-2 and TRBJ2-7; maybe TRBD1 (6 bases). The CDR3 sequence is 15 residues long. Germline V CDR1 and CDR2: LGHNA, YNFKEQ. The sequenced part of the CDR3 DNA is TGCGCCAGCAGCCAAGGCACAGGGAACTCCTACGAG. Its protein product is CASSQGTGNSYE. The whole CDR3 reads CASSQGTGNSYEQYF.

This clone was recorded many times. The read comes to an end 3 residues before the CDR3 does, leaving the germline J gene to fill in the end. The V and J genes are TRBV12-3 or TRBV12-4 and TRBJ2-2, with 8 bases identical to TRBD1. The CDR3 length is 13 residues. V was pared by 8 bases and J by 5 bases, with 4 bases of the junction left unmatched. CDR3 sequence reads: CASSDRVTGELFF. CDR3 bases read: TGTGCCAGCTCGGACAGGGTTACCGGGGAG.